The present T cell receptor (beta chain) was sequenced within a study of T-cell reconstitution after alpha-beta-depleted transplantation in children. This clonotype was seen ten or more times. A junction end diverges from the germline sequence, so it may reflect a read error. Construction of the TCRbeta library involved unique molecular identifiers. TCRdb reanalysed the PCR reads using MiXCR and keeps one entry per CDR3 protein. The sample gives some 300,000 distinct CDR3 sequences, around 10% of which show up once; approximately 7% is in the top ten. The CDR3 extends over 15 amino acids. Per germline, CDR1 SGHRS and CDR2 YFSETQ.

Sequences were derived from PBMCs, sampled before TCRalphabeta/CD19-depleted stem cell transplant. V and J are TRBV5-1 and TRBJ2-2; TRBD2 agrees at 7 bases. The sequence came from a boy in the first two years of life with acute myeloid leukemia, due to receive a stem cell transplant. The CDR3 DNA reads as TGTGCCAGCAGCTTATTGGGAGGGAGCACCGGGGAGCTGTTTTTT. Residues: CASSLLGGSTGELFF.